One sample yielded the 27 T cell receptor beta chains listed below, sequenced in a study of blood T cell repertoires in COVID-19. Sequencing was performed with immunoSEQ multiplex PCR; in TCRdb, only in-frame clones are kept and a portion is missing. The sample lists more than 95,000 clones; around 74% were seen once. The material sequenced was peripheral blood. These receptors were taken from a man older than 75 with COVID-19, enrolled during active disease.

The J gene is TRBJ1-2, the V gene TRBV29-1, with D hard to call. Germline V gene lookup returns CDR1 SQVTM and CDR2 ANQGSEA. The CDR3 has 12 amino acids. Trimming cost V 7 bases and J 2 bases, with 11 bases left between them. CDR3 sequence reads: CSGTTENYGYTF. The CDR3 nucleotides are TGCAGCGGGACTACAGAAAACTATGGCTACACCTTC. Looking up the rest from reference TRBV29-1 and TRBJ1-2 gives the full variable domain: SAVISQKPSRDICQRGTSLTIQCQVDSQVTMMFWYRQQPGQSLTLIATANQGSEATYESGFVIDKFPISRPNLTFSTLTVSNMSPEDSSIYLCSGTTENYGYTFGSGTRLTVV.

V is TRBV2 and J is TRBJ1-2, with no clear D. V lost 0 bases and J lost 4, with 9 bases in between. This CDR3 contains 14 residues. Germline V gene sequence: CDR1 SNHLY, CDR2 FYNNEI. The CDR3 is CASSEAEGTYGYTF. The CDR3 DNA sequence: TGTGCCAGCAGTGAAGCAGAGGGCACCTATGGCTACACCTTC.

The chain links TRBV11-2 to TRBJ2-2; 11 positions match TRBD2. V gave up 5 bases and J gave up 6 bases; unmatched junction bases: 8. The CDR3 extends over 16 amino acids. The germline gives CDR1 SGHAT, CDR2 FQNNGV. CDR3 nucleotide sequence: TGTGCCAGCAGCGTTAGCGGGAGGGTAGTCGCCGGGGAGCTGTTTTTT. Protein product: CASSVSGRVVAGELFF.

This chain uses TRBV6-5 with TRBJ2-7; D unresolved. Per germline, CDR1 MNHEY and CDR2 SVGAGI. The CDR3 sequence is 11 residues long. The V end was cut by 7 bases, the J end by 5 bases, with 9 bases between. Here the CDR3 DNA reads TGTGCCAGCAACCACAACCACGAGCAGTACTTC. Protein sequence: CASNHNHEQYF.

The V and J genes are TRBV7-8 and TRBJ1-4, with D perhaps matching TRBD1 (6 bases). V was pared by 6 bases and J by 2 bases, with 16 bases between. Per the germline V gene, CDR1 is SGHVS and CDR2 is FQNEAQ. The CDR3 is 16 residues long. The CDR3 DNA reads as TGTGCCAGCAGGTCAACGGGGGGGCAGACTAATGAAAAACTGTTTTTT. Protein: CASRSTGGQTNEKLFF.

The chain uses TRBV18 and TRBJ2-1; D is possibly TRBD1 (6 bases). The V gene lost 2 bases and the J gene lost 2 bases, with 16 bases spanning the gap. In germline, CDR1 is KGHSH, CDR2 LQKENI. CDR3 size: 17 residues. The CDR3 sequence: CASSPRGWWDTYNEQFF. The CDR3 bases are TGTGCCAGCTCACCAAGGGGCTGGTGGGACACCTACAATGAGCAGTTCTTC. The full variable domain, completed using reference TRBV18 and TRBJ2-1, is NAGVMQNPRHLVRRRGQEARLRCSPMKGHSHVYWYRQLPEEGLKFMVYLQKENIIDESGMPKERFSAEFPKEGPSILRIQQVVRGDSAAYFCASSPRGWWDTYNEQFFGPGTRLTVL.

The CDR3 loop is CASSPIDRGWTGYTF. The CDR3, as DNA: TGTGCCAGCAGCCCTATTGATAGGGGTTGGACTGGCTACACCTTC. The V call is TRBV7-9, the J call TRBJ1-2, with TRBD1 as a possible D gene (5 bases). The germline CDR1 and CDR2 sequences are SEHNR and FQNEAQ (reference sequence). V was shortened by 5 bases and J by 7 bases, with 20 bases between the two germline ends. This CDR3 has 15 residues.

The chain combines TRBV6-1 with TRBJ2-1, with 7 bases aligning to TRBD2. This CDR3 is built from 15 residues. Germline-derived CDR1 and CDR2 are MNHNS and SASEGT. J was trimmed by 7 bases and V by 0 bases; bases with no gene match: 6. Here the CDR3 reads CASSEAPRERNEQFF. The CDR3, as DNA: TGTGCCAGCAGTGAAGCTCCGCGGGAGAGAAATGAGCAGTTCTTC.

The rearrangement uses TRBV3-1 (or the pseudogene TRBV3-2) and TRBJ1-1; a possible D gene is TRBD1 (5 bases). V was trimmed by 0 bases and J by 0 bases, leaving 14 bases between them. The germline V gene encodes CDR1 LGHDT and CDR2 YNNKEL (reference sequence). The CDR3 loop spans 17 amino acids. Here the CDR3 reads CASSQDSGAHMNTEAFF. The CDR3 DNA follows: TGTGCCAGCAGCCAAGATAGTGGGGCGCATATGAACACTGAAGCTTTCTTT.

The V and J genes are TRBV9 and TRBJ1-1; 9 bases line up with TRBD1. CDR1 and CDR2 (germline): SGDLS, YYNGEE. The CDR3 is made up of 16 amino acids. V shed 0 bases and J 0 bases; nucleotides not matched to a gene: 3. The CDR3 bases are TGTGCCAGCAGCGTAGAGGACAGGGGCCTGAACACTGAAGCTTTCTTT. Protein sequence: CASSVEDRGLNTEAFF.

In its sample, this clone was seen many times. The chain recombines TRBV2 with TRBJ1-4, with D possibly being TRBD1 (6 bases). This CDR3 comprises 17 residues. Germline V gene lookup returns CDR1 SNHLY and CDR2 FYNNEI. V was trimmed by 1 base and J by 2 bases, leaving 14 bases between them. The chain's CDR3 is CASSEGQGIGTNEKLFF. Written as DNA, the CDR3 is TGTGCCAGCAGTGAAGGGCAGGGGATAGGCACTAATGAAAAACTGTTTTTT.

The V gene is TRBV7-2, the J gene TRBJ2-5, with 7 bases that match TRBD2. Germline CDR1 SGHTA, CDR2 FQGNSA. The CDR3 spans 14 residues. V gave up 5 bases and J gave up 2 bases; unmatched junction bases: 5. The CDR3 spells CASSPRDYQETQYF. The CDR3 nucleotides read TGTGCCAGCAGCCCCCGGGACTATCAAGAGACCCAGTACTTC.

The chain is built from TRBV6-5 and TRBJ2-5, with a tentative D call TRBD2 (7 bases). The CDR3 is 11 residues long. V gave up 11 bases and J gave up 6 bases, with 13 bases separating them. Germline V gives CDR1 MNHEY, CDR2 SVGAGI. The CDR3 reads CAVRGGKTQYF. The CDR3 nucleotides are TGTGCCGTTAGGGGGGGGAAGACCCAGTACTTC.

There are a few counts of this clone. V is TRBV19 and J is TRBJ2-3, with D maybe TRBD1 (6 bases). V gave up 8 bases and J gave up 2 bases, with 17 bases separating them. The CDR3 covers 15 residues. Germline lookup yields CDR1 LNHDA and CDR2 SQIVND (reference sequence). CDR3 coding DNA: TGTGCCAGTCGGAGCTACAGGGCAAACACAGATACGCAGTATTTT. Its protein is CASRSYRANTDTQYF.

The V call is TRBV7-9, the J call TRBJ2-1, with 9 bases that match TRBD2. Germline CDR1 is SEHNR and CDR2 is FQNEAQ (reference sequence). V shed 1 base, J shed 0 bases, and the junction held 4 bases outside the gene matches. CDR3 length: 17 amino acids. The CDR3 region is CASSLGGLARSYNEQFF. The CDR3 bases are TGTGCCAGCAGCTTAGGGGGACTAGCTCGCTCCTACAATGAGCAGTTCTTC.

The chain recombines TRBV4-3 with TRBJ2-1; 7 bases map to TRBD1. Per germline, CDR1 LGHNA and CDR2 YSLEER. This CDR3 comprises 14 residues. The J segment lost 10 bases and the V segment lost 0 bases, leaving 6 bases of the junction unmatched. In DNA, the CDR3 is TGCGCCAGCAGCCAAGATAATCAGGGGGTCGAGCAGTTCTTC. Residues: CASSQDNQGVEQFF.

This chain joins TRBV7-3 and TRBJ2-3; weak D call: TRBD2 (5 bases). The V end was cut by 1 base, the J end by 6 bases, with 11 bases between. Germline V lookup: CDR1 SGHTA, CDR2 FQGTGA. The CDR3 is 14 residues long. The CDR3 sequence is CASSLNSGPDTQYF. CDR3 bases: TGTGCCAGCAGCTTAAACAGCGGACCCGATACGCAGTATTTT. The full variable domain, rest sourced from reference TRBV7-3 and TRBJ2-3, is GAGVSQTPSNKVTEKGKYVELRCDPISGHTALYWYRQSLGQGPEFLIYFQGTGAADDSGLPNDRFFAVRPEGSVSTLKIQRTERGDSAVYLCASSLNSGPDTQYFGPGTRLTVL.

The chain uses TRBV7-9 and TRBJ2-7; no clear D gene. Trimming removed 1 base from V and 2 bases from J, with 9 bases in between. Germline CDR1 reads SEHNR; CDR2 reads FQNEAQ (reference sequence). This CDR3 has 14 amino acids. The CDR3 loop reads CASSLELETYEQYF. The CDR3 DNA reads as TGTGCCAGCAGCTTAGAACTCGAAACCTACGAGCAGTACTTC.

The rearrangement joins TRBV11-2 to TRBJ2-7; TRBD1 might be the D (5 bases). CDR1 and CDR2 from the germline V gene are SGHAT and FQNNGV. This CDR3 comprises 13 residues. V was cut by 2 bases and J by 7 bases, with 12 bases left in between. CDR3 coding DNA: TGTGCCAGCAGCTTACTACCCTCAGGGGAGCAGTACTTC. It encodes CASSLLPSGEQYF.

The chain recombines TRBV19 with TRBJ2-1; 11 bases map to TRBD2. The CDR3 has 16 amino acids. Germline values: CDR1 LNHDA, CDR2 SQIVND (reference sequence). V lost 3 bases and J lost 2; bases outside the gene matches: 3. The CDR3 DNA sequence: TGTGCCAGTAGTATGTTAGCGGGAGGGGCCTACAATGAGCAGTTCTTC. It translates to CASSMLAGGAYNEQFF.

This chain connects TRBV3-1 (or the pseudogene TRBV3-2) to TRBJ2-1, with D possibly matching TRBD1 (6 bases). Germline CDR1 reads LGHDT; CDR2 reads YNNKEL (reference sequence). Trimming stripped 1 base from V and 1 base from J, with 11 bases between. The CDR3 has 16 amino acids. The CDR3 protein is CASSQGGRGSYNEQFF. CDR3 in DNA: TGTGCCAGCAGCCAAGGGGGGCGCGGTTCCTACAATGAGCAGTTCTTC.

This chain connects TRBV29-1 to TRBJ2-2, with TRBD2 matching 7 bases. The J segment lost 5 bases and the V segment lost 5 bases, leaving 8 bases of the junction unmatched. Per germline, CDR1 SQVTM and CDR2 ANQGSEA. This CDR3 comprises 14 residues. CDR3 in DNA: TGCAGCGTTCGGGGAGGGCTGGGGACCGGGGAGCTGTTTTTT. Protein product: CSVRGGLGTGELFF.

V and J are TRBV4-1 and TRBJ2-1; D is ambiguous. Trimming removed 0 bases at V and 10 bases at J, with 13 bases between. There are 14 residues in the CDR3. Looked up from germline, CDR1 is MGHRA and CDR2 is YSYEKL. The DNA for the CDR3 is TGCGCCAGCAGCCAAGAGGGCAGTTTAAGGGAGCAGTTCTTC. It codes for CASSQEGSLREQFF.

In nucleotides, the CDR3 is TGTGCCAGCAGCCTGGGGCGGACAGCCGTTAGGGAGCAGTACTTC. Amino acid sequence: CASSLGRTAVREQYF. V and J are TRBV4-2 and TRBJ2-7; D might be TRBD1 (6 bases). The CDR3 spans 15 residues. The germline CDR1 and CDR2 sequences are LGHNA and YNFKEQ. Trimming removed 4 bases at V and 7 bases at J, with 20 bases between.

This rearrangement joins TRBV24-1 to TRBJ2-1; 10 bases line up with TRBD2. CDR3 length equals 16 residues. Germline V lookup: CDR1 KGHDR, CDR2 SFDVKD. V was pared by 2 bases and J by 7 bases, with 7 bases of the junction left unmatched. CDR3 protein: CATSDWSGRAGNEQFF. CDR3 bases: TGTGCCACCAGTGATTGGAGCGGGAGGGCCGGTAATGAGCAGTTCTTC.

The rearrangement uses TRBV6-5 and TRBJ1-1; 10 nucleotides match TRBD1. The CDR3 sequence is 16 residues long. The ends lost 3 bases at V and 4 bases at J; junction bases unmatched: 8. Germline CDR1 MNHEY, CDR2 SVGAGI. CDR3 protein: CASSYWGQGTSTEAFF. CDR3 bases: TGTGCCAGCAGTTATTGGGGACAGGGGACGAGCACTGAAGCTTTCTTT.

The chain recombines TRBV21-1 with TRBJ2-7; the table assigns TRBD1, which was not confirmed against the DNA. TRBV21-1 is an annotated pseudogene. The CDR3 is 13 amino acids. The CDR3 protein is CASHPRSSYEQYF. CDR3 DNA sequence: TGTGCCAGCCACCCCAGATCGTCCTACGAGCAGTACTTC.